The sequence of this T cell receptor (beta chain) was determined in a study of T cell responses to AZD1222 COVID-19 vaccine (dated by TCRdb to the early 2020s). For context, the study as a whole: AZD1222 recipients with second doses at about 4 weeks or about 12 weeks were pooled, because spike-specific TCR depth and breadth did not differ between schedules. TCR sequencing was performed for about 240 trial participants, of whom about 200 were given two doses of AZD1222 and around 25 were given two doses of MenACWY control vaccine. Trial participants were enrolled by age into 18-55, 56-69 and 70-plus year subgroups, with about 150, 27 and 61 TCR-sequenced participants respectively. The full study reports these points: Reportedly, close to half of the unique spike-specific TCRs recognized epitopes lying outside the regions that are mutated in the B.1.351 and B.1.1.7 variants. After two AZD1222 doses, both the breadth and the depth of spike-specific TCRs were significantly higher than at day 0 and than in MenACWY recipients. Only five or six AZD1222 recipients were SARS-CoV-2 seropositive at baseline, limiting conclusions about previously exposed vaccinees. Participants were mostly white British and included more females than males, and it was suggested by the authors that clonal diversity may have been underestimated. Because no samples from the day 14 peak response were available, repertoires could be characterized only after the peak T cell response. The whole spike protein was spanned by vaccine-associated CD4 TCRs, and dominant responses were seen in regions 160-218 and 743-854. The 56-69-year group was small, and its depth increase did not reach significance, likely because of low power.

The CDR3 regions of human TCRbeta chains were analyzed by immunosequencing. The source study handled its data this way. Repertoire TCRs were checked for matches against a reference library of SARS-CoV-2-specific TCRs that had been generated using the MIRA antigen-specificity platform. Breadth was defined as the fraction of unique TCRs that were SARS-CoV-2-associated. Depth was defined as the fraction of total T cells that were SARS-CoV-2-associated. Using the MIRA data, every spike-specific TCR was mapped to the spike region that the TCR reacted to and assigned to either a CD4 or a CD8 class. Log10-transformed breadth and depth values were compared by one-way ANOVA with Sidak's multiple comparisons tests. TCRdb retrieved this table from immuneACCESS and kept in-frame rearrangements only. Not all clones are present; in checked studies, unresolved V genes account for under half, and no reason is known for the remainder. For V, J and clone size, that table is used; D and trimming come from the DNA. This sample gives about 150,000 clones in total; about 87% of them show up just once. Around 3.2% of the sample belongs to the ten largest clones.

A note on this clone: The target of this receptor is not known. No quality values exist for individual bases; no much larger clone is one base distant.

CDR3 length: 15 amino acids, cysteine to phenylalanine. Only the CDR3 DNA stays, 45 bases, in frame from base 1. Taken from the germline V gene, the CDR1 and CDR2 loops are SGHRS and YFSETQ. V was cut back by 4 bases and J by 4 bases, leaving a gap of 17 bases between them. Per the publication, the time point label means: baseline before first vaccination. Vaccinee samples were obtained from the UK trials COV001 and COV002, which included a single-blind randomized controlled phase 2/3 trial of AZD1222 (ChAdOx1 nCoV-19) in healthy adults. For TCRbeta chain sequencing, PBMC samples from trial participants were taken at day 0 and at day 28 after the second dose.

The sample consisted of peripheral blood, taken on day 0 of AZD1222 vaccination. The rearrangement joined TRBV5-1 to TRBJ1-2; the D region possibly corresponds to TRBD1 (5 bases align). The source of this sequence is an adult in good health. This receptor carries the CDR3 CASSRTGGMSYGYTF. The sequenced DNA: TGCGCCAGCAGCCGGACCGGGGGGATGAGCTATGGCTACACCTTC.